This T cell receptor beta chain came from a study of OX40 agonist ivuxolimab in advanced cancers. The wider study: Patients with prior anti-PD-1, anti-PD-L1 or anti-CTLA-4 therapy were eligible; 40% had some. Whole-study results and caveats: At 0.1 to 3.0 mg/kg and by week 6, clonal expansion occurred in CD4+ and CD8+ blood T cells.

Comments on this clone: The target antigen is unknown.

Sequencing used immunoSEQ multiplex PCR; TCRdb keeps in-frame clones, though not all of them. The table has just over 50,000 clones, approximately 80% seen once. Trimming removed 7 bases at V and 0 bases at J, with 9 bases between. This CDR3 region has 13 residues. Germline V gives CDR1 MNHNS, CDR2 SASEGT. The chain carries TRBV6-1 and TRBJ1-1; D ambiguous. This TCR was sampled from an adult with an advanced solid tumor such as melanoma, head and neck, liver or kidney cancer. Specimen: CD4+ or CD8+ T cells sorted from blood, collected in a trial of the OX40 agonist ivuxolimab. The CDR3 bases are TGTGCCAGCACTATCTCGGTGAACACTGAAGCTTTCTTT. This sequence encodes CASTISVNTEAFF.